A single sample is the source of the 3 T cell receptor beta chains below, sequenced in a study of blood T cell repertoires in COVID-19. Method: immunoSEQ multiplex PCR; TCRdb's copy keeps in-frame clones and lacks some. The table has approximately 130,000 clones, approximately 85% seen once; the top ten hold approximately 4.3%. Material: peripheral blood. These receptors all come from a human donor in a cohort sampled during active COVID-19.

This chain links TRBV6-4 with TRBJ2-3; D perhaps matches TRBD2 (5 bases). Germline CDR1 reads MRHNA; CDR2 reads SNTAGT. Trimming cost V 6 bases and J 0 bases, with 16 bases left between them. The CDR3 covers 16 residues. The CDR3 DNA reads as TGTGCCAGCAGATACCGGGAAAACCCTAGCACAGATACGCAGTATTTT. This translates into CASRYRENPSTDTQYF.

The gene calls are TRBV19 and TRBJ2-3; TRBD2 matches 8 bases. J gave up 4 bases and V 4 bases, and 7 bases lay outside the gene matches. Per the germline V gene, CDR1 is LNHDA and CDR2 is SQIVND (reference sequence). The CDR3 totals 15 residues. The DNA for the CDR3 is TGTGCCAGTAGTAATAGCGGGGCGGGTGCAGATACGCAGTATTTT. This encodes CASSNSGAGADTQYF. Complete variable domain (other parts from reference TRBV19 and TRBJ2-3): DGGITQSPKYLFRKEGQNVTLSCEQNLNHDAMYWYRQDPGQGLRLIYYSQIVNDFQKGDIAEGYSVSREKKESFPLTVTSAQKNPTAFYLCASSNSGAGADTQYFGPGTRLTVL.

J is TRBJ2-2 and V is TRBV3-1 (or the pseudogene TRBV3-2); D is perhaps TRBD2 (5 bases). The CDR3 contains 14 residues. V dropped 4 bases and J dropped 8 bases, with 14 bases sitting between them. CDR1 and CDR2 from the germline V gene are LGHDT and YNNKEL (reference sequence). CDR3 sequence: CASSPPTSVGELFF. The DNA for the CDR3 is TGTGCCAGCAGCCCCCCTACTAGTGTTGGGGAGCTGTTTTTT.